The 10 T cell receptor beta chains listed next were all sequenced from one sample in a study of blood T cells in healthy people across ages. Combining a sample-barcoded 5' primer with a J-beta primer mix, a second PCR ran for about 6 to 11 cycles. TCRdb reprocessed the 5' RACE reads with MiXCR, giving one entry per CDR3 protein. The repertoire includes under 2,000,000 distinct CDR3 sequences, about 50% of them detected once, and roughly 2.1% sits in the top ten. The sequencing input was blood. These receptors were collected from a woman in her thirties or forties in good health.

The CDR3 sequence: CSARPPGTGVEKLFF. The CDR3 coding sequence is TGCAGTGCTAGACCTCCCGGGACAGGGGTTGAAAAACTGTTTTTT. V usage is TRBV20-1 and J usage is TRBJ1-4; 10 nucleotides align to TRBD1. The CDR3 loop spans 15 amino acids. J lost 7 bases, V lost 2 bases, and 7 bases had no gene match. CDR1 and CDR2 (germline): DFQATT, SNEGSKA (reference sequence).

The rearrangement uses TRBV4-1 and TRBJ2-5, with 11 bases matching TRBD2. This CDR3 contains 17 residues. After removal of 1 base from V and 11 bases from J, the junction contained 15 bases not matched to a gene. The germline V gene has CDR1 MGHRA and CDR2 YSYEKL. This CDR3 reads CASSQGLAGGYHNEQYF. The CDR3 DNA reads as TGCGCCAGCAGCCAAGGCCTAGCGGGGGGTTATCACAATGAGCAGTACTTC.

This clonotype was recorded a few times. V usage is TRBV28 and J usage is TRBJ2-1, with 8 positions matching TRBD2. CDR1 is MDHEN and CDR2 is SYDVKM in the germline V gene. This CDR3 region has 16 residues. Trimming removed 5 bases from V and 6 bases from J; junction bases left unmatched: 12. CDR3 region: CASSTTGTRVFNEQFF. Here the CDR3 DNA reads TGTGCCAGCAGTACGACCGGGACTAGGGTGTTCAATGAGCAGTTCTTC.

This chain links TRBV28 with TRBJ2-7, with TRBD1 matching 8 bases. The V and J ends lost 9 bases and 0 bases, in that order; junction bases with no gene match: 13. The CDR3 consists of 16 residues. Germline-derived CDR1 and CDR2 are MDHEN and SYDVKM. The CDR3 sequence is CARSGGPPSSSYEQYF. CDR3 nucleotide sequence: TGTGCCAGGTCAGGGGGCCCCCCTTCAAGCTCCTACGAGCAGTACTTC.

This clonotype has more than one count but fewer than ten. The gene calls are TRBV13 and TRBJ2-5; D ambiguous. The germline gives CDR1 PRHDT, CDR2 FYEKMQ (reference sequence). Trimming cost V 0 bases and J 2 bases, with 10 bases left between them. The CDR3 loop spans 15 amino acids. In nucleotides, the CDR3 is TGTGCCAGCAGCTTAGGAAGACCTAAACAAGAGACCCAGTACTTC. It is translated as CASSLGRPKQETQYF.

This chain uses TRBV14 with TRBJ1-1, with TRBD1 identical over 9 bases. V dropped 4 bases and J dropped 2; count of bases not matched to a gene: 11. The germline V gene has CDR1 SGHDN and CDR2 FVKESK. This CDR3 spans 17 amino acids. The CDR3 loop is CASSRSTGTGFNTEAFF. In DNA form, the CDR3 reads TGTGCCAGCAGCCGATCCACAGGGACAGGGTTTAACACTGAAGCTTTCTTT.

The J gene is TRBJ2-2, the V gene TRBV3-1; D is undetermined. The germline V and J ends were trimmed by 4 bases and 6 bases, with 9 bases remaining between them. The CDR3 loop spans 13 amino acids. Germline CDR1 is LGHDT and CDR2 is YNNKEL (reference sequence). CDR3 DNA sequence: TGTGCCAGCAGCCCCTCGCCAGCCGGGGAGCTGTTTTTT. It is translated as CASSPSPAGELFF.

The rearrangement links TRBV29-1 to TRBJ2-5; 7 bases fit TRBD2. This CDR3 region has 15 residues. Trimming took 0 bases from V and 4 from J; bases not matched to a gene: 8. Germline V gives CDR1 SQVTM, CDR2 ANQGSEA. DNA of the CDR3: TGCAGCGTTGAAGAGCCTAGCGGTCCCCCAGAGACCCAGTACTTC. Protein sequence: CSVEEPSGPPETQYF.

The sample holds a few counts of this clonotype. V is TRBV6-2 or TRBV6-3 and J is TRBJ2-1, with D unclear. The V gene's germline CDR1 is MNHEY and CDR2 SVGEGT. V dropped 2 bases and J dropped 8 bases, with 4 bases sitting between them. This CDR3 is 11 amino acids long. CDR3 sequence: CASSYTHEQFF. The CDR3 DNA follows: TGTGCCAGCAGTTACACCCATGAGCAGTTCTTC.

The chain recombines TRBV7-2 with TRBJ1-1, with D tentatively TRBD1 (5 bases). The CDR3 has 16 residues. Trimming cost V 1 base and J 1 base, with 13 bases left between them. Looked up from germline, CDR1 is SGHTA and CDR2 is FQGNSA. The CDR3 reads CASSLVLIGQNTEAFF. DNA for the CDR3: TGTGCCAGCAGCTTAGTGCTTATTGGACAGAACACTGAAGCTTTCTTT.